Each of the 2 T cell receptor beta chains below was sequenced from the same sample in a study of monozygotic twins with cystic fibrosis. The method was immunoSEQ multiplex PCR; TCRdb's version includes in-frame clones alone and lacks a portion of them. The sample records roughly 26,000 clones, just over 90% being singletons. Specimen: blood. Receptors originate from a girl aged 2 to 10 with cystic fibrosis.

This sequence joins TRBV5-1 and TRBJ2-3, with D possibly matching TRBD2 (7 bases). The CDR3 has 14 residues. The germline gives CDR1 SGHRS, CDR2 YFSETQ. The V gene lost 4 bases and the J gene lost 4 bases, with 13 bases spanning the gap. The CDR3 protein is CASSPGGGPDTQYF. CDR3 nucleotides: TGCGCCAGCAGCCCGGGGGGCGGGCCAGATACGCAGTATTTT.

The genes are TRBV30 and TRBJ1-2, with D possibly matching TRBD1 (6 bases). V dropped 4 bases and J dropped 0 bases, with 12 bases sitting between them. Germline CDR1 is GTSNPN and CDR2 is SVGIG (reference sequence). The CDR3 length is 14 residues. In DNA, the CDR3 is TGTGCCTGGAAACAGGGTGTCACTAACTATGGCTACACCTTC. Protein: CAWKQGVTNYGYTF.